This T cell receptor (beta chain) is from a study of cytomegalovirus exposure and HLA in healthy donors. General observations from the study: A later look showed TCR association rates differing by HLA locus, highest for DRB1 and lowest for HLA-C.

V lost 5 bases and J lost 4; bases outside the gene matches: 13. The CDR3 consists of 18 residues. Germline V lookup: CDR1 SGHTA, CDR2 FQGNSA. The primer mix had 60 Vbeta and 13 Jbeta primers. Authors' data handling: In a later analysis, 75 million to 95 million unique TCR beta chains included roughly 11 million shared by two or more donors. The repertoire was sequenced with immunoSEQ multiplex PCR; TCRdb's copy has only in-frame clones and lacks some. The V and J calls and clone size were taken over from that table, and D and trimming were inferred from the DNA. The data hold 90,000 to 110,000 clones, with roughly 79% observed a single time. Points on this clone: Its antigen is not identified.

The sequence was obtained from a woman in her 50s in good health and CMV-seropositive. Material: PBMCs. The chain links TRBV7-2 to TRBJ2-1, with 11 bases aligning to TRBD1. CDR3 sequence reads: CASSKAPRTGGQYNEQFF. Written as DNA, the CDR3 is TGTGCCAGCAGCAAAGCGCCCAGGACAGGGGGCCAATACAATGAGCAGTTCTTC.